A selection of T cell receptor beta chains follows, all from one sample in a study of cytomegalovirus exposure and HLA in healthy donors. The protocol was immunoSEQ multiplex PCR, while the TCRdb copy is restricted to in-frame clones and leaves out a portion. The repertoire holds about 130,000 clones, with about 84% as singletons. The sequenced sample was PBMCs. The receptor source for this set is a boy aged 5-17 years in good health and CMV-seronegative. Both conserved end residues are part of each CDR3. The order of the fields is clone size, J gene, V gene, D gene, CDR3 protein, CDR3 DNA. A D gene is named only where the DNA matches it firmly. Size is omitted from some rows. Given values are once, few, many or a class for expanded clones.

>-|TRBJ2-7|TRBV28|-
CASRPLAVPSYEQYF
TGTGCCAGCCGACCCCTAGCCGTTCCTTCCTACGAGCAGTACTTC
>-|TRBJ2-2|TRBV7-6|TRBD1
CASSWGDRDAGELFF
TGTGCCAGCAGCTGGGGGGACAGGGACGCCGGGGAGCTGTTTTTT
>few|TRBJ2-7|TRBV30|TRBD1
CAWRALAGGINEQYF
TGTGCCTGGAGAGCCCTGGCAGGGGGTATCAATGAGCAGTACTTC
>-|TRBJ1-1|TRBV15|TRBD1
CATSGQGNTEAFF
TGTGCCACCAGCGGACAGGGGAACACTGAAGCTTTCTTT
>-|TRBJ1-4|TRBV30|-
CAWSRGSTNEKLFF
TGTGCCTGGAGTCGAGGGTCAACTAATGAAAAACTGTTTTTT
>-|TRBJ1-5|TRBV30|-
CAWSGDRNQPQHF
TGTGCCTGGAGCGGTGACAGAAATCAGCCCCAGCATTTT
>-|TRBJ1-2|TRBV28|TRBD1
CASSPGQGIYGYTF
TGTGCCAGCAGTCCCGGACAGGGGATCTATGGCTACACCTTC
>-|TRBJ1-2|TRBV6-4|-
CASSPGGNYGYTF
TGTGCCAGCAGCCCTGGAGGAAACTATGGCTACACCTTC
>-|TRBJ2-7|TRBV11-3|-
CASRPGVSGSYEQYF
TGTGCCAGCAGACCGGGGGTGAGCGGGTCCTACGAGCAGTACTTC
>-|TRBJ2-3|TRBV5-3|TRBD2
CARSGLSPRGTTNTDTQYF
TGTGCCAGAAGCGGATTATCCCCACGGGGGACTACTAACACAGATACGCAGTATTTT
>-|TRBJ2-1|TRBV11-2|-
CASSSIGGVLNEQFF
TGTGCCAGCAGCTCTATAGGGGGGGTCCTGAATGAGCAGTTCTTC
>once|TRBJ1-1|TRBV19|-
CASTADMNTEAFF
TGTGCCAGTACCGCGGACATGAACACTGAAGCTTTCTTT
>-|TRBJ2-7|TRBV5-1|-
CASSLEGGSYEQYF
TGCGCCAGCAGCTTGGAAGGGGGCTCCTACGAGCAGTACTTC
>-|TRBJ2-7|TRBV29-1|TRBD1
CSVASGTGTPYEQYF
TGCAGCGTAGCCTCCGGGACAGGGACACCCTACGAGCAGTACTTC
>-|TRBJ2-7|TRBV10-3|TRBD2
CAMGWREYEQYF
TGTGCCATGGGGTGGCGGGAGTACGAGCAGTACTTC
>-|TRBJ2-5|TRBV5-4|TRBD2
CASSPGTSGSRETQYF
TGTGCCAGCAGCCCGGGGACTAGCGGGAGCCGAGAGACCCAGTACTTC
>-|TRBJ2-7|TRBV30|TRBD2
CAWTSGGGEQYF
TGTGCCTGGACTAGCGGGGGCGGGGAGCAGTACTTC
>-|TRBJ1-2|TRBV19|-
CASSIATWTANYGYTF
TGTGCCAGTAGTATAGCGACATGGACAGCAAACTATGGCTACACCTTC
>-|TRBJ2-2|TRBV27|-
CASSPDRLTGELFF
TGTGCCAGCAGTCCCGACAGGTTAACCGGGGAGCTGTTTTTT
>-|TRBJ1-4|TRBV2|TRBD1
CASSAGTGGSEKLFF
TGTGCCAGCAGCGCTGGGACAGGGGGGAGCGAAAAACTGTTTTTT
>-|TRBJ2-1|TRBV5-4|TRBD2
CASSPILAGAYNEQFF
TGTGCCAGCAGCCCGATTCTAGCGGGAGCTTACAATGAGCAGTTCTTC
>once|TRBJ1-1|TRBV27|TRBD1
CASSLTTGSYAFF
TGTGCCAGCAGTTTAACGACAGGGTCGTATGCTTTCTTT
>once|TRBJ2-3|TRBV7-2|-
CASSTGADTQYF
TGTGCCAGCAGCACGGGGGCAGATACGCAGTATTTT
>-|TRBJ2-5|TRBV6-6|TRBD2
CASSYPASGRETQYF
TGTGCCAGCAGTTACCCGGCTAGCGGGAGAGAGACCCAGTACTTC
>-|TRBJ2-3|TRBV6-6|TRBD2
CASSYQGTSNTDTQYF
TGTGCCAGCAGTTACCAAGGGACTAGCAACACAGATACGCAGTATTTT
>-|TRBJ1-2|TRBV7-3|-
CASSLWGDGYTF
TGTGCCAGCAGCTTATGGGGAGATGGCTACACCTTC
>-|TRBJ1-4|TRBV7-9|TRBD1
CASSAGGGSREKLFF
TGTGCCAGCAGTGCAGGGGGCGGGAGTCGAGAAAAACTGTTTTTT
>-|TRBJ2-3|TRBV5-4|TRBD2
CASSRELAGGATDTQYF
TGTGCCAGCAGCAGAGAACTAGCGGGAGGGGCAACAGATACGCAGTATTTT
>-|TRBJ2-2|TRBV6-5|-
CASSYSRDFGELFF
TGTGCCAGCAGTTACTCGCGGGACTTCGGGGAGCTGTTTTTT
>-|TRBJ2-7|TRBV5-1|TRBD1
CASSSGTGSSYEQYF
TGCGCCAGCAGCTCCGGGACAGGGAGTTCCTACGAGCAGTACTTC
>-|TRBJ2-7|TRBV5-1|-
CASSSRLDSPYEQYF
TGCGCCAGCAGTTCTCGTTTGGACAGTCCCTACGAGCAGTACTTC
>-|TRBJ2-1|TRBV7-8|-
CASSLRLTQGSNEQFF
TGTGCCAGCAGCTTACGGCTTACCCAGGGGAGTAATGAGCAGTTCTTC
>-|TRBJ1-1|TRBV19|-
CASSKAPDNTEAFF
TGTGCCAGTAGTAAAGCGCCAGACAACACTGAAGCTTTCTTT
>-|TRBJ2-5|TRBV6-1|-
CASSELQGPRQETQYF
TGTGCCAGCAGTGAATTACAGGGACCCAGACAAGAGACCCAGTACTTC
>-|TRBJ2-7|TRBV7-2|TRBD2
CASSILAGVGPLEQYF
TGTGCCAGCAGCATCCTAGCGGGAGTTGGCCCCCTCGAGCAGTACTTC
>-|TRBJ2-1|TRBV30|-
CAWNTQRLYNEQFF
TGTGCCTGGAATACCCAGCGTCTTTACAATGAGCAGTTCTTC
>-|TRBJ2-7|TRBV6-5|-
CASSPNRGEQYF
TGTGCCAGCAGCCCTAACAGAGGGGAGCAGTACTTC
>-|TRBJ2-1|TRBV5-1|-
CASSLGTDLYNEQFF
TGCGCCAGCAGCTTGGGTACAGATCTCTACAATGAGCAGTTCTTC
>once|TRBJ2-5|TRBV4-1|-
CASSREGDQETQYF
TGCGCCAGCAGCAGGGAGGGGGACCAAGAGACCCAGTACTTC
>-|TRBJ2-7|TRBV5-1|TRBD2
CASSPRTSGGYEQYF
TGCGCCAGCAGCCCCCGGACTAGCGGGGGCTACGAGCAGTACTTC
>once|TRBJ2-1|TRBV4-2|TRBD2
CASSHGLAPQFF
TGTGCCAGCAGCCATGGACTAGCACCCCAGTTCTTC
>-|TRBJ1-1|TRBV5-1|-
CASSIEGSTEAFF
TGCGCCAGCAGCATCGAGGGAAGCACTGAAGCTTTCTTT
>-|TRBJ2-7|TRBV7-2|-
CASSFTPGSSEQYF
TGTGCCAGCAGCTTTACTCCAGGGTCTAGCGAGCAGTACTTC
>-|TRBJ2-2|TRBV6-4|TRBD2
CASRLAGGTGELFF
TGTGCCAGCAGACTAGCGGGAGGTACCGGGGAGCTGTTTTTT
>-|TRBJ2-7|TRBV30|-
CAWSYRLDGSYEQYF
TGTGCCTGGAGTTACCGACTAGATGGGTCCTACGAGCAGTACTTC
>once|TRBJ2-1|TRBV19|-
CASSAETSYEQFF
TGTGCCAGTAGTGCCGAAACTAGCTATGAGCAGTTCTTC
>-|TRBJ2-5|TRBV6-1|-
CASSGTPVTRETQYF
TGTGCCAGCAGCGGGACACCCGTTACGAGAGAGACCCAGTACTTC
>-|TRBJ1-3|TRBV9|-
CASSDRTGNTIYF
TGTGCCAGCAGCGACAGAACTGGAAACACCATATATTTT
>-|TRBJ2-3|TRBV6-6|TRBD2
CASIPLAGTDTQYF
TGTGCCAGCATTCCACTAGCGGGGACAGATACGCAGTATTTT
>-|TRBJ1-1|TRBV10-3|-
CAISGQMNTEAFF
TGTGCCATCAGTGGACAGATGAACACTGAAGCTTTCTTT
>-|TRBJ2-2|TRBV6-5|TRBD2
CASSYGREVTGELFF
TGTGCCAGCAGTTACGGGCGGGAGGTAACCGGGGAGCTGTTTTTT
>-|TRBJ2-5|TRBV19|TRBD1
CASSIRQGIGETQYF
TGTGCCAGTAGTATTCGACAGGGAATTGGAGAGACCCAGTACTTC
>-|TRBJ2-1|TRBV2|TRBD2
CASTLVGLALSSYNEQFF
TGTGCCAGCACCCTGGTGGGACTAGCGCTAAGCTCCTACAATGAGCAGTTCTTC
>-|TRBJ2-7|TRBV5-1|TRBD2
CASNFERAGLAKEQYF
TGCGCCAGCAACTTTGAGAGGGCTGGACTAGCCAAGGAGCAGTACTTC
>-|TRBJ2-7|TRBV27|TRBD1
CASSSSTGYEQYF
TGTGCCAGCAGTTCGTCGACAGGGTACGAGCAGTACTTC
>-|TRBJ1-2|TRBV19|-
CASSATAYYGYTF
TGTGCCAGTAGTGCGACAGCATACTATGGCTACACCTTC
>-|TRBJ1-2|TRBV10-3|-
CAISPGPYGYTF
TGTGCCATCAGTCCTGGGCCCTATGGCTACACCTTC
>-|TRBJ1-2|TRBV29-1|TRBD1
CSVEDGGSPGTEANYGYTF
TGCAGCGTTGAAGATGGAGGAAGCCCAGGGACAGAAGCTAACTATGGCTACACCTTC
>-|TRBJ2-3|TRBV30|-
CAWSGGDTQYF
TGTGCCTGGAGTGGAGGGGATACGCAGTATTTT